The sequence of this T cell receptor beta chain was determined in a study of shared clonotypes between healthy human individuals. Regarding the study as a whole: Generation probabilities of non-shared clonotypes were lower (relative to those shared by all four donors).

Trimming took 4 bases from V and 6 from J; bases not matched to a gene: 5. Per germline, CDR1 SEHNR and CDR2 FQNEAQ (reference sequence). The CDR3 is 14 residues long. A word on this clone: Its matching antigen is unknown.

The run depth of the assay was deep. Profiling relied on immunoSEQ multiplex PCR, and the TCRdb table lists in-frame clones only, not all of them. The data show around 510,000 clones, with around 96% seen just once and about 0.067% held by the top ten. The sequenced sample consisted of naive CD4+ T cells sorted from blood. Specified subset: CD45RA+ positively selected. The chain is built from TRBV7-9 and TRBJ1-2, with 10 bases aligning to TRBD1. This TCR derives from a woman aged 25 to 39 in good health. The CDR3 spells CASSSTGGANGYTF. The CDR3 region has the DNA TGTGCCAGCAGCTCGACAGGGGGCGCGAATGGCTACACCTTC. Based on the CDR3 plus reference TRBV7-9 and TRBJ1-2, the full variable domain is DTGVSQNPRHKITKRGQNVTFRCDPISEHNRLYWYRQTLGQGPEFLTYFQNEAQLEKSRLLSDRFSAERPKGSFSTLEIQRTEQGDSAMYLCASSSTGGANGYTFGSGTRLTVV.